A selection of T cell receptor beta chains follows, all from one sample in a study of T cell repertoires in cytomegalovirus infection. For these receptors, no antigen is known. TCRdb ran MiXCR on the reads and lists one entry per CDR3 protein. The sample lists around 200,000 distinct CDR3 sequences, 35% to 40% occurring once. Source: CD8+ T cells from cultured PBMCs, taken from culture after CMV antigen stimulation. These receptors all come from a human donor in good health (CMV status not recorded). Some clones in this sample may be carry-over from other donors' samples. The CDR3 runs from the conserved cysteine through the conserved F or W. Each record gives: CDR3 length, V gene, CDR3 protein.

CDR3 length: 16
V gene: TRBV27
CDR3 protein: CASSSALGGPHNEQFF

CDR3 length: 13
V gene: TRBV12-3/TRBV12-4
CDR3 protein: CASKTGHNEKLFF

CDR3 length: 13
V gene: TRBV25-1
CDR3 protein: CASSELGGQPQHF

CDR3 length: 16
V gene: TRBV28
CDR3 protein: CASRPPGTSFYYEQYF

CDR3 length: 14
V gene: TRBV7-9
CDR3 protein: CASSSGGSNQPQHF

CDR3 length: 13
V gene: TRBV27
CDR3 protein: CASSSTGTYEQYF

CDR3 length: 16
V gene: TRBV4-1
CDR3 protein: CASSSRDRDGTDTQYF

CDR3 length: 15
V gene: TRBV7-9
CDR3 protein: CASSATGTGLPEQYF

CDR3 length: 15
V gene: TRBV7-9
CDR3 protein: CASSPRQGAYDEQYF

CDR3 length: 12
V gene: TRBV27
CDR3 protein: CASGDWVSEQFF

CDR3 length: 15
V gene: TRBV6-1
CDR3 protein: CASSEMDSTGETQYF

CDR3 length: 12
V gene: TRBV2
CDR3 protein: CATSGGYYEQYF

CDR3 length: 16
V gene: TRBV11-2
CDR3 protein: CASSLDLTGGYNEQFF

CDR3 length: 16
V gene: TRBV7-8
CDR3 protein: CASSLSGRQQGQPQHF

CDR3 length: 17
V gene: TRBV28
CDR3 protein: CASSLAAGTAKGETQYF

CDR3 length: 12
V gene: TRBV12-3/TRBV12-4
CDR3 protein: CASSLQLNTIYF

CDR3 length: 14
V gene: TRBV28
CDR3 protein: CASGQSGSGNEQFF

CDR3 length: 14
V gene: TRBV20-1
CDR3 protein: CSARKGALNTEAFF

CDR3 length: 15
V gene: TRBV10-2
CDR3 protein: CASSEIVMGNSPLHF

CDR3 length: 16
V gene: TRBV4-1
CDR3 protein: CASSQDGTVQASPLHF